Reported below is one T cell receptor beta chain. The source of the sample is a study of blood T cell repertoires in COVID-19. Clones were read by immunoSEQ multiplex PCR, and TCRdb kept only the in-frame ones, dropping some. The sample holds about 83,000 clones, approximately 85% seen once. V was pared by 2 bases and J by 0 bases, with 8 bases between. Germline V gives CDR1 MNHEY, CDR2 SVGEGT. This CDR3 has 15 amino acids. This chain connects TRBV6-2 or TRBV6-3 to TRBJ1-5, with D possibly being TRBD1 (6 bases). The sample taken for sequencing was peripheral blood. This TCR was recovered from a man between 45 and 60 years old with active COVID-19. In DNA form, the CDR3 reads TGTGCCAGCAGTTACGCGACAGGTAGCAATCAGCCCCAGCATTTT. Translation: CASSYATGSNQPQHF.